This TCR beta chain was retrieved from a study of shared clonotypes between healthy human individuals. Study-wide results and caveats: Only blood underwent sampling, and tissue repertoires likely differ.

The table lists this clone with a few counts. The antigen remains undetermined. Each sorted subset replicate got 200 ng genomic DNA, tens of thousands of genomes. Profiled with immunoSEQ multiplex PCR; TCRdb holds only in-frame clones, not every one. This sample has some 1,100,000 clones, with about four fifths found just once. Into CD45RA+ naive and CD45RA-negative memory subsets, the CD4+ cells were split. This clonotype originated in a man younger than 35 in good health. Some clones in this sample may be carry-over from other donors' samples. The sequenced sample was memory CD4+ T cells from PBMCs. As for subset: CD45RA-negative fraction.

The CDR3 region is CASSPPVGLAFF. CDR3 nucleotides: TGTGCCAGCTCACCACCTGTAGGTTTAGCTTTCTTT. The chain employs TRBV18 and TRBJ1-1; D uncertain. This CDR3 contains 12 residues. Germline-derived CDR1 and CDR2 are KGHSH and LQKENI. The V end was cut by 0 bases, the J end by 10 bases, with 9 bases between.